Sequencing of this TCR beta chain was carried out in a study of graft-versus-host responses after intestinal transplantation. Study-wide background: Multivisceral, liver-intestinal, or isolated intestinal transplants were received by the recipients.

The assay was immunoSEQ multiplex PCR, and TCRdb's table has in-frame clones only and misses some. This sample carries about 94,000 clones, about 91% of them seen once, and the ten largest clones take 0.4% to 0.5%. Comment on this clone: What it recognizes is unknown.

This clonotype was sampled from a human donor who received an intestinal transplant. The material sequenced was unstimulated CD8+ T cells sorted from spleen or lymph node cells, taken before intestinal transplant.

The CDR3 coding sequence is TGTGCCAGCAGCCTGACGGACAGGGGGACAGATACGCAGTATTTT. Translated, it gives CASSLTDRGTDTQYF. The chain has TRBV7-9 and TRBJ2-3, with 10 bases that match TRBD1. CDR3 length: 15 amino acids. Germline lookup yields CDR1 SEHNR and CDR2 FQNEAQ (reference sequence). The trim removed 5 bases at V and 3 bases at J, leaving 5 bases unmatched.